This paragraph covers one T cell receptor (beta chain) sequence. Its specificity is not known. Researchers used 5'RACE with constant-segment primers to make TCR alpha and TCR beta cDNA libraries that carry sample barcodes and UMIs. TCRdb fed the 5' RACE reads into MiXCR, producing one record per CDR3 protein. This repertoire shows 530,000 or so distinct CDR3 sequences, roughly 17% found once; its top ten account for 8.1%. The CDR3 runs 14 residues. Germline CDR1 reads MNHEY; CDR2 reads SVGAGI. V was pared by 11 bases and J by 3 bases, with 12 bases of the junction left unmatched. The record originates from a study of T-cell memory formation after mild COVID-19. Study as a whole: The TCR clusters were mostly specific to one donor. General study results and limits: Memory from before infection featured some responding clones, which suggests cross-reactive memory joined. CD4+ contracting clones were mainly CM and EM; CD8+ ones, EMRA.

Sequenced sample: PBMCs or a T cell subset sorted from them (not recorded which). The chain couples TRBV6-5 to TRBJ2-7, with 8 bases matching TRBD2. This sequence was found in an adult woman who had mild COVID-19 (a few samples of this study predate the infection). Cell type and time point are not known. CDR3: CAAHPVAGYYEQYF. CDR3 nucleotide sequence: TGTGCCGCTCACCCGGTAGCGGGGTACTACGAGCAGTACTTC.